These 22 T cell receptor beta chains originate from one sample sequenced in a study of molecular identifiers for immune sequencing clone quantification. MiXCR, applied by TCRdb to the PCR reads, yields one record per CDR3 protein. The sample has around 480,000 distinct CDR3 sequences, about a quarter seen once. Input material: naive CD8+ T cells from blood, with Jurkat cell RNA spiked in. Subset here: FACS-sorted CD8+CD4-CCR7+CD45RA+ naive T cells. Receptors originate from a human donor in good health. Some libraries in this study had Jurkat cell RNA spiked in.

In the case of this clonotype: An end of the junction does not agree with germline; a read error may underlie this. The chain combines TRBV11-2 with TRBJ2-1; 9 positions match TRBD1. The germline gives CDR1 SGHAT, CDR2 FQNNGV. This CDR3 region has 17 residues. CDR3 sequence: CAGSSRTGVSSYNEQFF. Here the CDR3 DNA reads TGTGCCGGCAGCTCTCGGACAGGGGTGAGCTCCTACAATGAGCAGTTCTTC. The full variable domain, rest sourced from reference TRBV11-2 and TRBJ2-1, is EAGVAQSPRYKIIEKRQSVAFWCNPISGHATLYWYQQILGQGPKLLIQFQNNGVVDDSQLPKDRFSAERLKGVDSTLKIQPAKLEDSAVYLCAGSSRTGVSSYNEQFFGPGTRLTVL.

This clonotype was observed a few times. The rearrangement uses TRBV6-6 and TRBJ2-3; no reliable D call. V was pared by 3 bases and J by 6 bases, with 10 bases between. Germline V gives CDR1 MNHNY, CDR2 SVGAGI (reference sequence). This CDR3 has 13 residues. CDR3 protein: CASSYPGLDTQYF. The CDR3 nucleotides are TGTGCCAGCAGTTATCCCGGGTTGGATACGCAGTATTTT.

This clonotype was seen only a few times. CDR3 coding DNA: TGTGCCAGCAGGCCTACCGGGACAGCCTACGAGCAGTACTTC. It specifies CASRPTGTAYEQYF. The chain carries TRBV6-5 and TRBJ2-7, with 7 nucleotides matching TRBD1. Losses at the gene ends were 6 bases for V and 2 bases for J; bases not matched to a gene: 7. Per germline, CDR1 MNHEY and CDR2 SVGAGI. The CDR3 has 14 residues.

On this clonotype: A much larger clone sits a single nucleotide away, making a read error possible. V gene TRBV4-3 combines with J gene TRBJ1-1, with D unresolved. The CDR3 contains 15 residues. The germline V gene encodes CDR1 LGHNA and CDR2 YSLEER. DNA of the CDR3: TGCGCCAGCAGTTATGGGAGTTCCATGAACACTGGAGCTTTCTTT. Residues: CASSYGSSMNTGAFF.

The V call is TRBV27, the J call TRBJ1-1; D not resolved. This CDR3 comprises 13 residues. CDR1 is MNHEY and CDR2 is SMNVEV in the germline V gene (reference sequence). Between the trimmed V and J ends, which lost 1 base and 5 bases, there was a span of 8 bases. CDR3 sequence (DNA): TGTGCCAGCAGTTTATACCTGACTACTGAAGCTTTCTTT. Protein sequence: CASSLYLTTEAFF.

Turning to this clonotype: This may be a read error: a much more frequent sequence differs by one nucleotide. The genes are TRBV7-9 and TRBJ2-5, with D maybe TRBD2 (5 bases). This CDR3 region has 15 residues. Germline loops: CDR1 SEHNR, CDR2 FQNEAQ (reference sequence). The CDR3, as DNA: TGTGCCAACAGCTGGGGAGTAGCGAGCCAAGAGACCCAGTACTTC. The encoded protein is CANSWGVASQETQYF.

There are a few counts of this clonotype. A much larger clone differs from this one at a single base, so this may be a read error. The chain combines TRBV29-1 with TRBJ2-5; possible D gene TRBD1, 5 bases. The CDR3 extends over 15 amino acids. Germline loops: CDR1 SQVTM, CDR2 ANQGSEA. CDR3 bases: TGCAACGTTGTAGTGGTCCCAGACAGTCAAGAGACCCAGTACTTC. This encodes CNVVVVPDSQETQYF.

This clonotype was detected only a few times. The rearrangement joins TRBV12-3 or TRBV12-4 to TRBJ2-3, with 16 bases that match TRBD2. This CDR3 region has 22 residues. V shed 3 bases and J 0 bases; nucleotides not matched to a gene: 15. The CDR3 protein is CASSFLSLTGTSGGDSTDTQYF. The CDR3 coding sequence is TGTGCCAGCAGTTTTCTGTCCCTTACCGGGACTAGCGGGGGGGATAGCACAGATACGCAGTATTTT.

This clonotype has ten or more counts. The V call is TRBV2, the J call TRBJ2-3; 7 bases match TRBD1. This CDR3 region has 14 residues. After removal of 8 bases from V and 2 bases from J, the junction contained 7 bases not matched to a gene. Germline V CDR1 and CDR2: SNHLY, FYNNEI. The CDR3 DNA reads as TGTGCCAGCGGTCCGGGACAGCCCACAGATACGCAGTATTTT. Protein sequence: CASGPGQPTDTQYF.

This clonotype showed up many times. This rearrangement joins TRBV28 to TRBJ2-3, with 9 bases lining up with TRBD2. The CDR3 runs 17 residues. From germline, CDR1 is MDHEN and CDR2 SYDVKM. The V gene end was trimmed by 6 bases and the J gene end by 1 base; junction bases not matched to a gene: 11. For the CDR3, the DNA is TGTGCCAGCAGCCCTATGCTGGCGGGAGGGGGCACAGATACGCAGTATTTT. It is translated as CASSPMLAGGGTDTQYF.

J is TRBJ2-5 and V is TRBV7-2, with D hard to call. This CDR3 has 17 amino acids. Germline V CDR1 and CDR2: SGHTA, FQGNSA. Deletions cut 2 bases from V and 2 bases from J, with 18 bases between. CDR3 amino acids: CASSLSPPGGSQETQYF. CDR3 coding DNA: TGTGCCAGCAGCTTATCGCCGCCCGGCGGCTCGCAAGAGACCCAGTACTTC.

This clonotype has just a few counts. Possible read error: a much larger clone is one base away. The chain uses TRBV7-2 and TRBJ2-7; D is unclear. Trimming left V 1 base short and J 9 bases short, with 13 bases between. The germline V gene has CDR1 SGHTA and CDR2 FQGNSA. The CDR3 runs to 13 residues. Here the CDR3 DNA reads TGTGCCAGCAGCTTAGGTAGCATTTCCGCGCAGTACTTC. Amino acids: CASSLGSISAQYF.

This clonotype was observed at least ten times. This chain joins TRBV29-1 and TRBJ2-7, with 10 bases that match TRBD2. V gave up 4 bases and J gave up 3 bases; unmatched junction bases: 3. CDR3 length: 13 amino acids. The V gene's germline CDR1 is SQVTM and CDR2 ANQGSEA. The CDR3: CSVVLAGDYEQYF. CDR3 in DNA: TGCAGCGTTGTTCTAGCGGGGGACTACGAGCAGTACTTC.

Many counts were recorded for this clonotype. The chain recombines TRBV6-2 or TRBV6-3 with TRBJ2-3, with TRBD1 matching over 9 bases. Germline values: CDR1 MNHEY, CDR2 SVGEGT. The V and J ends lost 8 bases and 6 bases, in that order; junction bases with no gene match: 3. The CDR3 loop spans 12 amino acids. The CDR3 sequence is CASWTGADTQYF. Written as DNA, the CDR3 is TGTGCCAGCTGGACAGGGGCTGATACGCAGTATTTT.

This clonotype was seen repeatedly, ten times or more. V usage is TRBV4-1 and J usage is TRBJ1-4; D perhaps matches TRBD1 (6 bases). V dropped 4 bases and J dropped 17 bases, with 20 bases sitting between them. Germline V CDR1 and CDR2: MGHRA, YSYEKL. The CDR3 length is 13 residues. The CDR3 DNA is TGCGCCAGCAGCCCACCGCAGGGGTCACCGTACTTTTTT. It encodes CASSPPQGSPYFF.

The chain employs TRBV20-1 and TRBJ2-3, with D maybe TRBD1 (5 bases). This CDR3 spans 15 amino acids. The ends were cut back, 7 bases at V and 4 bases at J, with 21 bases in the middle. Germline CDR1 DFQATT, CDR2 SNEGSKA (reference sequence). The CDR3 nucleotides are TGCAGTGTCCCCGAATGGCGGACAAACGCAGATACGCAGTATTTT. It yields the protein CSVPEWRTNADTQYF.

This rearrangement joins TRBV7-2 to TRBJ1-6, with D possibly matching TRBD1 (5 bases). The germline V gene encodes CDR1 SGHTA and CDR2 FQGNSA. This CDR3 region has 19 residues. Trimming took off 1 base at V and 5 bases at J, with 21 bases between the two ends. CDR3 loop: CASSLGGRAWEMNNSPLHF. The DNA for the CDR3 is TGTGCCAGCAGCTTAGGGGGCAGGGCTTGGGAAATGAATAATTCACCCCTCCACTTT.

The table lists this clonotype with a few counts. This chain links TRBV29-1 with TRBJ1-2, with D perhaps matching TRBD1 (6 bases). CDR3 length: 12 amino acids. CDR1 SQVTM and CDR2 ANQGSEA come from the germline V gene. Deletions cut 7 bases from V and 5 bases from J, with 14 bases between. This chain's CDR3 is CSARTVSYGYTF. The CDR3 nucleotides read TGCAGCGCTCGGACAGTCTCGTATGGCTACACCTTC.

Note on this clonotype: A read error may explain this, as a much larger clone is one base away. The rearrangement uses TRBV15 and TRBJ2-3; D call uncertain. Germline-derived CDR1 and CDR2 are LNHNV and YYDKDF (reference sequence). The CDR3 sequence is 14 residues long. DNA for the CDR3: TGTGCCACCTGCAGAGATTCAGAGGCAGATACGCAGTATTTT. It encodes CATCRDSEADTQYF.

This clonotype has a handful of counts. The chain employs TRBV3-1 and TRBJ2-3; 13 nucleotides agree with TRBD2. The CDR3 loop spans 17 amino acids. In germline, CDR1 is LGHDT, CDR2 YNNKEL (reference sequence). Trimming cost V 4 bases and J 4 bases; bases outside gene matches: 8. The CDR3 bases are TGTGCCAGCAGCCCCGGTTGGACTAGCGGGGGTGCAGATACGCAGTATTTT. It specifies CASSPGWTSGGADTQYF.

This clonotype showed up many times. The genes are TRBV7-9 and TRBJ2-3; D may be TRBD2 (6 bases). The CDR3 consists of 16 residues. Trimming shortened V by 7 bases and J by 0 bases, and 17 bases separated the two germline ends. Germline CDR1 SEHNR, CDR2 FQNEAQ (reference sequence). In nucleotides, the CDR3 is TGTGCCAGCACCGGCTTAGCGGCTAGAAGCACAGATACGCAGTATTTT. It translates to CASTGLAARSTDTQYF. The whole variable domain, remainder taken from reference TRBV7-9 and TRBJ2-3, is DTGVSQNPRHKITKRGQNVTFRCDPISEHNRLYWYRQTLGQGPEFLTYFQNEAQLEKSRLLSDRFSAERPKGSFSTLEIQRTEQGDSAMYLCASTGLAARSTDTQYFGPGTRLTVL.

This clonotype has at least ten counts. The J gene is TRBJ2-1, the V gene TRBV4-3; D may be TRBD1 (6 bases). Trimming took off 2 bases at V and 2 bases at J, with 10 bases between the two ends. This CDR3 is 15 amino acids long. Germline loops: CDR1 LGHNA, CDR2 YSLEER. The CDR3 DNA reads as TGCGCCAGCAGCCAAAACAGGGCGCCCTACAATGAGCAGTTCTTC. Protein sequence: CASSQNRAPYNEQFF.